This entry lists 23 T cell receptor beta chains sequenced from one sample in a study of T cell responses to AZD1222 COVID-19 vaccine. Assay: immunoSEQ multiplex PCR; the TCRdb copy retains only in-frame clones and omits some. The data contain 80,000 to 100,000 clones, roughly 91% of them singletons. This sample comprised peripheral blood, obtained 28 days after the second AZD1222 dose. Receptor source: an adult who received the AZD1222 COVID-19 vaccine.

CDR3 in DNA: TGTGCCTGGAGTGCGCTGGGACAGGGAACGAACACCGGGGAGCTGTTTTTT. It is translated as CAWSALGQGTNTGELFF. The chain employs TRBV30 and TRBJ2-2; 9 positions agree with TRBD1. The junction had 6 bases not matched to a gene; V was cut back by 1 base and J by 0 bases. Germline V gives CDR1 GTSNPN, CDR2 SVGIG (reference sequence). The CDR3 consists of 17 residues.

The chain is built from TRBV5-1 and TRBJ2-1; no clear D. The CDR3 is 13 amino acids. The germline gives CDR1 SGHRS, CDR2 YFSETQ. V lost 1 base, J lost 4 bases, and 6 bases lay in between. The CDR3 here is CASSLPQYNEQFF. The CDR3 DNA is TGCGCCAGCAGCTTGCCTCAGTACAATGAGCAGTTCTTC.

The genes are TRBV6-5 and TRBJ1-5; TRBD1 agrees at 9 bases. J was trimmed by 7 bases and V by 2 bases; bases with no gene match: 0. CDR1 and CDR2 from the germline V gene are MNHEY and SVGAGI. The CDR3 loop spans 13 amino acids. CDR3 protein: CASSYTGGQPQHF. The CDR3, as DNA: TGTGCCAGCAGTTACACAGGGGGCCAGCCCCAGCATTTT.

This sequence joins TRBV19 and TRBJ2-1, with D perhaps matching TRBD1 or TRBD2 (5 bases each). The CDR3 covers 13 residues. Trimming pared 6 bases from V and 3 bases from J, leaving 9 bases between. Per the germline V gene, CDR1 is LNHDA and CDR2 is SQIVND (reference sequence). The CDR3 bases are TGTGCCAGTAGCCGGGACGGCTACAATGAGCAGTTCTTC. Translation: CASSRDGYNEQFF.

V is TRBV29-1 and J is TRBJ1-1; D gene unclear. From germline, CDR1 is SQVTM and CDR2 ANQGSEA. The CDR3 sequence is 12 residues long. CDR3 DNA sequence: TGCAGTTCCGTGGCCCAGACCACTGAAGCTTTCTTT. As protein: CSSVAQTTEAFF.

CDR3 loop: CASSILGSSSFF. CDR3 DNA sequence: TGTGCCAGTAGTATATTAGGGAGCAGCTCTTTCTTT. The chain couples TRBV19 to TRBJ1-1; D uncertain. Trimming cost V 2 bases and J 12 bases, with 13 bases left between them. The CDR3 runs to 12 residues. CDR1 LNHDA and CDR2 SQIVND come from the germline V gene (reference sequence).

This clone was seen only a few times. The CDR3 DNA follows: TGTGCCAGCAGGACAGGGGGCTTCGGCACAGATACGCAGTATTTT. Amino acid sequence: CASRTGGFGTDTQYF. The chain uses TRBV2 and TRBJ2-3; 10 bases are a match to TRBD1. The CDR3 length is 15 residues. J gave up 1 base and V 6 bases, and 4 bases lay outside the gene matches. Germline assignment: CDR1 SNHLY and CDR2 FYNNEI.

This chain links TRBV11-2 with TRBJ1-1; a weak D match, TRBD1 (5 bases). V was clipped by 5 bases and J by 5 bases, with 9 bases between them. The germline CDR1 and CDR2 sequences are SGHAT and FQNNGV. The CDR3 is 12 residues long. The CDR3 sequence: CASSPRGTEAFF. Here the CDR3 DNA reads TGTGCCAGCAGCCCCCGGGGGACTGAAGCTTTCTTT.

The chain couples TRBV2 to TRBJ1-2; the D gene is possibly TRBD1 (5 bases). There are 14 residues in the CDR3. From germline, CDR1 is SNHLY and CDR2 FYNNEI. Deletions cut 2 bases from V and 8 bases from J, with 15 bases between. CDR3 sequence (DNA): TGTGCCAGCAGTGAATCTGGGGGGTTTGGCGGCTACACCTTC. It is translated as CASSESGGFGGYTF.

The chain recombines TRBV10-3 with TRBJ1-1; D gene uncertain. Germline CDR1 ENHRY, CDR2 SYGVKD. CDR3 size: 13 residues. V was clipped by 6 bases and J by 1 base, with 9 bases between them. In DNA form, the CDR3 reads TGTGCCATCAGGTCGGGAGGGAACACTGAAGCTTTCTTT. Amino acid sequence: CAIRSGGNTEAFF.

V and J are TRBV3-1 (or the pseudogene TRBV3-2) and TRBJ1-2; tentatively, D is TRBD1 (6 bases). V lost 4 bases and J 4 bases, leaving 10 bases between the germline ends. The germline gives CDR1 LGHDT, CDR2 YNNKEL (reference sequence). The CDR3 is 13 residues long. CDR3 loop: CASSPQGSYGYTF. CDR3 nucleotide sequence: TGTGCCAGCAGCCCGCAGGGGAGCTATGGCTACACCTTC.

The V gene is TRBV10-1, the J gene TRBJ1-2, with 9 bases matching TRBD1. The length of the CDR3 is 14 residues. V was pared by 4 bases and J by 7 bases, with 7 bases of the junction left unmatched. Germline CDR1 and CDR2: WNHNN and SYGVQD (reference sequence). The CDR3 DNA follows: TGCGCCAGCAGTGCCGGACAGGGGCCGAGTGGCTACACCTTC. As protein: CASSAGQGPSGYTF.

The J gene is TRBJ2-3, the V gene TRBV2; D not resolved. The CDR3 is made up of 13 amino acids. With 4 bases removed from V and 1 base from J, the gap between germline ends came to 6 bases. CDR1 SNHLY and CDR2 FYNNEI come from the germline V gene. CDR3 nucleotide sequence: TGTGCCAGCAGTGTCGCACGCACAGATACGCAGTATTTT. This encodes CASSVARTDTQYF.

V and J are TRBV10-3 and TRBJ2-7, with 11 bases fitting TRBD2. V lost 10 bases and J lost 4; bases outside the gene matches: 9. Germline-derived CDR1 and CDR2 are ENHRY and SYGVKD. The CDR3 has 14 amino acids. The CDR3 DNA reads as TGTGCCACCCGGGATAGCGGGGGGGGATACGAGCAGTACTTC. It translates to CATRDSGGGYEQYF.

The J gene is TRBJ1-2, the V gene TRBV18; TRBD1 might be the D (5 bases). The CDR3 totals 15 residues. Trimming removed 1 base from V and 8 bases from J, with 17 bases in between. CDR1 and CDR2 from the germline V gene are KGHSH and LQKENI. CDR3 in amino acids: CASSPQNTDSYGYTF. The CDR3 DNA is TGTGCCAGCTCACCACAAAATACCGACAGTTACGGCTACACCTTC.

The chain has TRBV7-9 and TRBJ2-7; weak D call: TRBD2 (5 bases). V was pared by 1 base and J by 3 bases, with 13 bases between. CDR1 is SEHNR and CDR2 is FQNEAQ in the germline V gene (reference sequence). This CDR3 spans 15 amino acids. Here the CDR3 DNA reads TGTGCCAGCAGCTTAGTTCGGGGAGCTAGCTACGAGCAGTACTTC. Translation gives CASSLVRGASYEQYF.

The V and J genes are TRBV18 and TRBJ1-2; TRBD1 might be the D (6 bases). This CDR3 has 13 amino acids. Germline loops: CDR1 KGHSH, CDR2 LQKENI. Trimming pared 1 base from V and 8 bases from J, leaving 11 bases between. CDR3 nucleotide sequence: TGTGCCAGCTCACCACTTGAGGGGGACGGCTACACCTTC. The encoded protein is CASSPLEGDGYTF.

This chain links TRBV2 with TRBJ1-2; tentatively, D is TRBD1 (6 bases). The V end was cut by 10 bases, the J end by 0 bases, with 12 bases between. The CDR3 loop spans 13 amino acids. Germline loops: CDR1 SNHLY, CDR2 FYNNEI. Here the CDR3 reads CATRDTSNYGYTF. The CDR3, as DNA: TGTGCCACCCGGGACACATCTAACTATGGCTACACCTTC.

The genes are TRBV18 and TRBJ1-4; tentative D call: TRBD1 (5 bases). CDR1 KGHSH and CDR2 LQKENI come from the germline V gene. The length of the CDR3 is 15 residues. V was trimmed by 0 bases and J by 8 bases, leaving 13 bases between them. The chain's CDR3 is CASSPPQGWYEKLFF. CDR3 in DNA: TGTGCCAGCTCACCACCCCAGGGTTGGTACGAAAAACTGTTTTTT. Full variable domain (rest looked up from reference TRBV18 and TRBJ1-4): NAGVMQNPRHLVRRRGQEARLRCSPMKGHSHVYWYRQLPEEGLKFMVYLQKENIIDESGMPKERFSAEFPKEGPSILRIQQVVRGDSAAYFCASSPPQGWYEKLFFGSGTQLSVL.

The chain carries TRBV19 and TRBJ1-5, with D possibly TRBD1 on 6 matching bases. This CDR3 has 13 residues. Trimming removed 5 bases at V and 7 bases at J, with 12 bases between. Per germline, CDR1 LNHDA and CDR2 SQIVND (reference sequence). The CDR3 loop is CASSQQGTQPQHF. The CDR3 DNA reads TGTGCCAGTAGTCAACAGGGTACCCAGCCCCAGCATTTT.

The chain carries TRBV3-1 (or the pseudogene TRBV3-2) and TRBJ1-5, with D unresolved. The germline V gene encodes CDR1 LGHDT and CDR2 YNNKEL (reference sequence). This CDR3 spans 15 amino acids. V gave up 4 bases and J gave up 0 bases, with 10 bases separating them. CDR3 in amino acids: CASSRSMYSNQPQHF. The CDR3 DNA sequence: TGTGCCAGCAGCCGTAGCATGTATAGCAATCAGCCCCAGCATTTT.

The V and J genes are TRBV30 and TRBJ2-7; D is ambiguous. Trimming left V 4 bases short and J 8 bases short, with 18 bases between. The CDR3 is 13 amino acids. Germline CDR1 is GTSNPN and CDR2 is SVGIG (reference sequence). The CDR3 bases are TGTGCCTGGACCCCGGCCCTAGAGTTTAAGCAGTACTTC. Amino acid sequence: CAWTPALEFKQYF.

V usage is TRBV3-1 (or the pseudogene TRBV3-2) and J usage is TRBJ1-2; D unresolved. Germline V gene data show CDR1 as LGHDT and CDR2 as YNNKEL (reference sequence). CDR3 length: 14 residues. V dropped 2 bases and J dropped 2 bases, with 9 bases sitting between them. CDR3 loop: CASSQLAGNYGYTF. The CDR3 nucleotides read TGTGCCAGCAGCCAACTTGCCGGAAACTATGGCTACACCTTC.